The clone carrying this T cell receptor beta chain came up once. This may stem from a read error, because a much larger clone lies one nucleotide away. TCRdb re-called the RACE reads with MiXCR, one entry per CDR3 protein. Among 60,000 to 75,000 distinct CDR3 sequences, around 7% were seen once, and the ten largest hold approximately 1.7%. These data come from a study of human T cells and chemical hapten exposure. Time point of the sample: pre-sensitization, week 0. Treatment indicated: therapeutic diphenylcyclopropenone sensitization with weekly scalp DPC. This TCR was sampled from a woman aged 25 to 39 with alopecia areata. Some clones in this sample may be carry-over from other donors' samples. The input for sequencing was whole blood, taken in connection with sensitization to the hapten diphenylcyclopropenone (DPC).

Here the CDR3 DNA reads TGTGCCAGCAGCTCTGGGGGGGATCGCGGAAACACCATATATTTT. Translated: CASSSGGDRGNTIYF. V and J are TRBV5-6 and TRBJ1-3; perhaps TRBD1 as D (5 bases). With 3 bases removed from V and 4 bases from J, the gap between germline ends came to 14 bases. The CDR3 has 15 amino acids. Germline V gene sequence: CDR1 SGHDT, CDR2 YYEEEE.